Shown below are 8 T cell receptor beta chains from a single sample sequenced in a study of T cells in pancreatic ductal adenocarcinoma. The method was immunoSEQ multiplex PCR; TCRdb's version includes in-frame clones alone and lacks a portion of them. The sample shows under 20,000 clones, about 90% of them seen only once. Surgery without prior neoadjuvant therapy was the treatment of the selected pancreatic ductal adenocarcinoma patients. The sample was PBMCs. All receptors come from a human donor with pancreatic ductal adenocarcinoma.

This chain joins TRBV19 and TRBJ1-5; a possible D gene is TRBD1 (5 bases). Germline CDR1 reads LNHDA; CDR2 reads SQIVND (reference sequence). This CDR3 has 19 residues. V was cut by 5 bases and J by 9 bases, with 32 bases left in between. CDR3 DNA: TGTGCCAGTAGTGCTTCCGCGGGGCAGAATGAAGTAAGGGGATCGCCCCAGCATTTT. Amino acids: CASSASAGQNEVRGSPQHF.

The V gene is TRBV19, the J gene TRBJ1-2, with TRBD1 identical over 8 bases. V gave up 2 bases and J gave up 7 bases; unmatched junction bases: 9. Germline values: CDR1 LNHDA, CDR2 SQIVND (reference sequence). The CDR3 extends over 15 amino acids. The CDR3, as DNA: TGTGCCAGTAGTATACTAACAGGGGGAAGTGCTGGCTACACCTTC. Its translation is CASSILTGGSAGYTF.

The chain joins TRBV1 to TRBJ2-3; the table's D gene call, TRBD2, was not cross checked with the DNA. TRBV1 has pseudogene status. This CDR3 contains 17 residues. The CDR3 here is CTSSQVGTSSSTDTQYF. The CDR3 DNA follows: TGCACCAGCAGCCAAGTTGGGACTAGCTCAAGCACAGATACGCAGTATTTT.

This CDR3 reads CASSLGEYYGYTF. The CDR3 nucleotides read TGTGCCAGCAGCTTGGGAGAATACTATGGCTACACCTTC. The rearrangement links TRBV5-5 to TRBJ1-2; D is ambiguous. From germline, CDR1 is SGHKS and CDR2 YYEKEE (reference sequence). V lost 0 bases and J lost 3, with 6 bases in between. CDR3 size: 13 residues. The full variable domain, in which reference TRBV5-5 and TRBJ1-2 provide the parts outside the CDR3, is DAGVTQSPTHLIKTRGQQVTLRCSPISGHKSVSWYQQVLGQGPQFIFQYYEKEERGRGNFPDRFSARQFPNYSSELNVNALLLGDSALYLCASSLGEYYGYTFGSGTRLTVV.

The chain combines TRBV11-3 with TRBJ2-5, with 10 positions matching TRBD2. Trimming took 5 bases from V and 5 from J; bases not matched to a gene: 5. Germline CDR1 reads SGHNT; CDR2 reads YENEEA. The CDR3 has 14 residues. The CDR3 DNA reads TGTGCCAGCAGCCCGACTAGCGGGTCTGAGACCCAGTACTTC. This translates into CASSPTSGSETQYF.

The gene calls are TRBV28 and TRBJ1-3; D is ambiguous. This CDR3 has 17 residues. Germline V gene data show CDR1 as MDHEN and CDR2 as SYDVKM. Trimming pared 6 bases from V and 2 bases from J, leaving 20 bases between. The CDR3 nucleotides are TGTGCCAGCAGCCCCCTAAGAAGCGGAACCACTGGAAACACCATATATTTT. It yields the protein CASSPLRSGTTGNTIYF.

This clone was picked up one time. The V and J genes are TRBV4-1 and TRBJ1-1; 8 bases fit TRBD1. Germline V gives CDR1 MGHRA, CDR2 YSYEKL. Trimming cost V 1 base and J 5 bases; bases outside gene matches: 3. CDR3 length equals 14 residues. The CDR3 protein is CASSQGQGRTEAFF. CDR3 coding DNA: TGCGCCAGCAGCCAAGGACAGGGGCGGACTGAAGCTTTCTTT.

The V and J genes are TRBV19 and TRBJ2-7, with 11 nucleotides matching TRBD1. The CDR3 is 14 amino acids. Trimming at V came to 5 bases and at J to 3 bases, leaving 3 bases not matched to a gene. Germline V gives CDR1 LNHDA, CDR2 SQIVND (reference sequence). The CDR3 reads CASSPGTGGYEQYF. CDR3 coding DNA: TGTGCCAGTAGTCCCGGGACAGGGGGCTACGAGCAGTACTTC.